The 4 T cell receptor beta chains listed next were all sequenced from one sample in a study of T cells after yellow fever vaccination (dated by TCRdb to the late 2010s). Receptor amplification or capture employed 5' RACE. Sequencing relied on an Illumina NovaSeq 6000. TCRdb redid the processing of the public reads, applying fastp at Q25 and MiXCR, and retained in-frame beta chains. Here each entry gathers all rows of one CDR3 protein and keeps the most common genes and DNA. The sample records about 340,000 distinct CDR3 sequences, approximately 12% of which are singletons. The ten largest clonotypes hold about 3% of the sample. This specimen's treatment or condition label, interpreted: live attenuated yellow fever vaccine strain. The sample was CD4+ T cells sorted from PBMCs, taken 15 days after the yellow fever booster vaccination. The receptors come from a man aged 18-30 years who received the YFV17D yellow fever vaccine.

This chain joins TRBV4-3 and TRBJ1-4; the D is unclear. Per germline, CDR1 LGHNA and CDR2 YSLEER. Trimming left V 1 base short and J 3 bases short, with 9 bases between. The CDR3 extends over 15 amino acids. The CDR3 protein is CASSQVVWSNEKLFF. CDR3 nucleotide sequence: TGCGCCAGCAGCCAAGTTGTCTGGTCTAATGAAAAACTGTTTTTT.

This chain links TRBV20-1 with TRBJ1-2; D gene unclear. Per germline, CDR1 DFQATT and CDR2 SNEGSKA (reference sequence). Trimming removed 0 bases at V and 3 bases at J, with 2 bases between. This CDR3 is 11 amino acids long. Here the CDR3 reads CSARDDYGYTF. CDR3 nucleotides: TGCAGTGCTAGAGATGACTATGGCTACACCTTC.

V and J are TRBV18 and TRBJ2-7; 7 bases are a match to TRBD1. With V trimmed by 2 bases and J by 0 bases, 1 base remained unmatched. The CDR3 extends over 14 amino acids. The germline V gene has CDR1 KGHSH and CDR2 LQKENI. The CDR3 DNA reads TGTGCCAGCTCACCAGGACAGGCCTCCTACGAGCAGTACGTC. It yields the protein CASSPGQASYEQYV.

This clonotype was recorded at least ten times. The chain couples TRBV29-1 to TRBJ1-2, with 9 bases lining up with TRBD1. Unmatched junction bases numbered 9, after V lost 2 bases and J lost 8 bases. The CDR3 runs to 14 residues. CDR1 and CDR2 from the germline V gene are SQVTM and ANQGSEA. CDR3 bases: TGCAGCGTTGAATCGGGGACAGGGTCGAGGGGCTACACCTTC. Residues: CSVESGTGSRGYTF.